These 26 T cell receptor beta chains were all obtained from the same sample, sequenced in a study of vaccination and CD4 T cells after COVID-19. No antigen has been identified for these receptors. An Oncomine TCR Beta short-read assay was used to sequence the DNA from cultured CD4+ T cells. TCRdb re-called the PCR reads through MiXCR, storing one row per CDR3 protein. The table has more than 20,000 distinct CDR3 sequences, around two fifths seen once; the top ten hold about 5%. The time point denotes: late sampling 161 to 241 days after vaccination in a few convalescent patients. The treatment here: roughly 10-day PBMC culture with coronavirus spike peptide pools or control peptides (ViraFEST assay). Specimen: CD4+ T cells from blood, cultured in vitro, collected about 7 months after SARS-CoV-2 vaccination. All receptors come from a human donor who had recovered from COVID-19.

The chain couples TRBV19 to TRBJ2-1, with 8 positions matching TRBD2. The CDR3 contains 14 residues. J gave up 9 bases and V 2 bases, and 6 bases lay outside the gene matches. The germline V gene has CDR1 LNHDA and CDR2 SQIVND (reference sequence). The CDR3 DNA sequence: TGTGCCAGTAGTATACAAGCGGGAGTCACTGAGCAGTTCTTC. The encoded protein is CASSIQAGVTEQFF.

The chain links TRBV12-3 or TRBV12-4 to TRBJ2-7, with TRBD2 matching over 8 bases. The V and J ends lost 5 bases and 2 bases, in that order; junction bases with no gene match: 8. The CDR3 is made up of 15 amino acids. The CDR3 protein is CASSLGLVGTYEQYF. CDR3 bases: TGTGCCAGCAGTCTGGGACTAGTGGGAACCTACGAGCAGTACTTC.

This CDR3 reads CASSLYQGAWQFF. DNA for the CDR3: TGTGCCAGCAGCTTATACCAGGGGGCTTGGCAGTTCTTC. The rearrangement uses TRBV7-9 and TRBJ2-1; 8 bases are a match to TRBD1. Germline CDR1 and CDR2: SEHNR and FQNEAQ (reference sequence). This CDR3 is built from 13 residues. V lost 2 bases, J lost 12 bases, and 6 bases stayed unmatched. The full variable domain, with the rest looked up from reference TRBV7-9 and TRBJ2-1, is DTGVSQNPRHKITKRGQNVTFRCDPISEHNRLYWYRQTLGQGPEFLTYFQNEAQLEKSRLLSDRFSAERPKGSFSTLEIQRTEQGDSAMYLCASSLYQGAWQFFGPGTRLTVL.

This clonotype is medium-sized within its sample. The chain has TRBV7-6 and TRBJ2-3; the match to TRBD2 covers 8 bases. Germline-derived CDR1 and CDR2 are SGHVS and FNYEAQ. Unmatched junction bases numbered 3, after V lost 1 base and J lost 3 bases. CDR3 size: 15 residues. The CDR3 DNA reads as TGTGCCAGCAGCTTAGGCGGGAGGAAAACAGATACGCAGTATTTT. Amino acid sequence: CASSLGGRKTDTQYF.

This chain uses TRBV10-3 with TRBJ1-1; 9 bases are shared with TRBD1. The CDR3 runs to 13 residues. Per the germline V gene, CDR1 is ENHRY and CDR2 is SYGVKD. V shed 10 bases, J shed 2 bases, and the junction held 5 bases outside the gene matches. The CDR3 loop is CASGDRENTEAFF. CDR3 coding DNA: TGTGCCAGCGGGGACAGGGAAAACACTGAAGCTTTCTTT.

The J gene is TRBJ1-6, the V gene TRBV28, with 7 nucleotides matching TRBD1. The CDR3 length is 17 residues. Trimming removed 5 bases from V and 0 bases from J; junction bases left unmatched: 7. Germline lookup yields CDR1 MDHEN and CDR2 SYDVKM. CDR3 protein: CASSPTDRSSYNSPLHF. DNA for the CDR3: TGTGCCAGCAGTCCTACGGACAGGAGCTCCTATAATTCACCCCTCCACTTT.

V usage is TRBV5-1 and J usage is TRBJ2-5; weak D call: TRBD1 (6 bases). The CDR3 has 14 amino acids. Germline CDR1 reads SGHRS; CDR2 reads YFSETQ. V lost 0 bases to trimming and J lost 1 base, with 7 bases between them. Written as DNA, the CDR3 is TGCGCCAGCAGCTTGGGGGACATCCAAGAGACCCAGTACTTC. It is translated as CASSLGDIQETQYF. Combining the CDR3 with reference TRBV5-1 and TRBJ2-5 gives the whole variable domain KAGVTQTPRYLIKTRGQQVTLSCSPISGHRSVSWYQQTPGQGLQFLFEYFSETQRNKGNFPGRFSGRQFSNSRSEMNVSTLELGDSALYLCASSLGDIQETQYFGPGTRLLVL.

The chain has TRBV6-5 and TRBJ2-6; D remains ambiguous. Per the germline V gene, CDR1 is MNHEY and CDR2 is SVGAGI. The V gene lost 3 bases and the J gene lost 4 bases, with 13 bases spanning the gap. The CDR3 extends over 16 amino acids. The chain's CDR3 is CASSYQGPLGANVLTF. The CDR3 region has the DNA TGTGCCAGCAGTTATCAAGGCCCACTGGGGGCCAACGTCCTGACTTTC.

The CDR3 is CASSEGRGEQYF. The CDR3 DNA reads as TGTGCCAGCAGCGAAGGCCGGGGCGAGCAGTACTTC. V usage is TRBV9 and J usage is TRBJ2-7; possible D gene TRBD2, 5 bases. Germline V gene lookup returns CDR1 SGDLS and CDR2 YYNGEE. Trimming took 3 bases from V and 6 from J, leaving 10 bases between them. The CDR3 contains 12 residues.

The chain couples TRBV7-8 to TRBJ2-3; D may be TRBD1 or TRBD2 (6 bases each). Germline CDR1 reads SGHVS; CDR2 reads FQNEAQ. The length of the CDR3 is 15 residues. The germline V and J ends were trimmed by 5 bases and 5 bases, with 17 bases remaining between them. In DNA form, the CDR3 reads TGTGCCAGCAGCCAATCCGGGGGCCGAGGAGATACGCAGTATTTT. The encoded protein is CASSQSGGRGDTQYF.

The chain combines TRBV19 with TRBJ2-7; TRBD2 matches 7 bases. Looked up from germline, CDR1 is LNHDA and CDR2 is SQIVND (reference sequence). This CDR3 comprises 15 residues. The trim removed 3 bases at V and 1 base at J, leaving 6 bases unmatched. CDR3 nucleotide sequence: TGTGCCAGTAGTATCTCTGGACTAGTGTCCTACGAGCAGTACTTC. Translation gives CASSISGLVSYEQYF.

The genes are TRBV2 and TRBJ2-7; D is undetermined. The CDR3 consists of 12 residues. Trimming cost V 6 bases and J 0 bases, with 6 bases left between them. The V gene's germline CDR1 is SNHLY and CDR2 FYNNEI. For the CDR3, the DNA is TGTGCCAGCAGGGTCGACTCCTACGAGCAGTACTTC. Its protein product is CASRVDSYEQYF.

This clonotype was found a few times. This chain connects TRBV20-1 to TRBJ2-7, with TRBD2 identical over 7 bases. The CDR3 is made up of 15 amino acids. Per the germline V gene, CDR1 is DFQATT and CDR2 is SNEGSKA (reference sequence). The trim removed 6 bases at V and 2 bases at J, leaving 13 bases unmatched. This CDR3 reads CSARRKGRGTYEQYF. The CDR3 DNA is TGCAGTGCAAGGAGAAAGGGGAGGGGAACCTACGAGCAGTACTTC.

This clonotype has more than one count but fewer than ten. V gene TRBV20-1 combines with J gene TRBJ1-5, with 7 bases matching TRBD1. J lost 6 bases, V lost 1 base, and 9 bases had no gene match. CDR3 size: 15 residues. The germline V gene encodes CDR1 DFQATT and CDR2 SNEGSKA (reference sequence). In DNA form, the CDR3 reads TGCAGTGCTAGAGGGAACAGGGGAGTTGGTCAGCCCCAGCATTTT. Amino acids: CSARGNRGVGQPQHF.

The sample holds one count of this clonotype. The CDR3, as DNA: TGTGCCATCAGGAGACAGGGTTACAATGAGCAGTTCTTC. It codes for CAIRRQGYNEQFF. The gene calls are TRBV10-3 and TRBJ2-1, with 7 bases identical to TRBD1. The CDR3 consists of 13 residues. Germline-derived CDR1 and CDR2 are ENHRY and SYGVKD. J was trimmed by 4 bases and V by 6 bases; bases with no gene match: 3.

This clonotype has only a few counts. The chain links TRBV6-1 to TRBJ2-5, with 7 nucleotides matching TRBD1. Trimming cost V 5 bases and J 5 bases; bases outside gene matches: 5. This CDR3 has 13 amino acids. Looked up from germline, CDR1 is MNHNS and CDR2 is SASEGT. CDR3 protein: CASSNRGRETQYF. In DNA form, the CDR3 reads TGTGCCAGCAGTAACAGGGGAAGGGAGACCCAGTACTTC.

V usage is TRBV5-1 and J usage is TRBJ1-1; D uncertain. The CDR3 sequence is 11 residues long. In germline, CDR1 is SGHRS, CDR2 YFSETQ. Between the trimmed V and J ends, which lost 5 bases and 6 bases, there was a span of 8 bases. CDR3 sequence (DNA): TGCGCCAGCAGTTCGGACGCTGAAGCTTTCTTT. Amino acid sequence: CASSSDAEAFF.

A few counts support this clonotype. The chain's CDR3 is CASRPRGRISGEQYF. CDR3 coding DNA: TGTGCAAGTCGCCCCAGAGGGCGGATCTCTGGCGAGCAGTACTTC. The V call is TRBV12-2, the J call TRBJ2-7; the table's TRBD2 call for D was not verified on the DNA. TRBV12-2 is a known pseudogene. The length of the CDR3 is 15 residues.

The genes are TRBV2 and TRBJ2-3; TRBD2 aligns across 12 bases. Trimming removed 4 bases from V and 3 bases from J; junction bases left unmatched: 2. The CDR3 is 15 amino acids. The germline V gene has CDR1 SNHLY and CDR2 FYNNEI. CDR3 residues: CASSVLAGGTDTQYF. The CDR3 DNA follows: TGTGCCAGCAGTGTTCTAGCGGGAGGGACAGATACGCAGTATTTT. The whole variable domain, remainder taken from reference TRBV2 and TRBJ2-3, is EPEVTQTPSHQVTQMGQEVILRCVPISNHLYFYWYRQILGQKVEFLVSFYNNEISEKSEIFDDQFSVERPDGSNFTLKIRSTKLEDSAMYFCASSVLAGGTDTQYFGPGTRLTVL.

The chain joins TRBV20-1 to TRBJ1-1, with D possibly matching TRBD1 (6 bases). Trimming left V 5 bases short and J 5 bases short, with 12 bases between. The CDR3 has 12 residues. CDR1 and CDR2 from the germline V gene are DFQATT and SNEGSKA (reference sequence). The CDR3 DNA reads as TGCAGTGCTCGTCCAGGGGAAACTGAAGCTTTCTTT. Protein sequence: CSARPGETEAFF.

The chain employs TRBV20-1 and TRBJ2-1; 12 nucleotides agree with TRBD2. The CDR3 is 18 residues long. The germline gives CDR1 DFQATT, CDR2 SNEGSKA (reference sequence). Trimming took 4 bases from V and 1 from J; bases not matched to a gene: 11. The CDR3 DNA is TGCAGTGCTAAGCCTAGCGGGAGGGTTTGGGGGTCCTACAATGAGCAGTTCTTC. Protein sequence: CSAKPSGRVWGSYNEQFF.

The sample holds a few counts of this clonotype. The rearrangement joins TRBV20-1 to TRBJ1-2, with TRBD1 matching 7 bases. Per germline, CDR1 DFQATT and CDR2 SNEGSKA (reference sequence). The CDR3 totals 13 residues. Trimming removed 6 bases from V and 8 bases from J; junction bases left unmatched: 12. In DNA, the CDR3 is TGCAGTGCCCCGACAGGGTGGATTCGGGGCTACACCTTC. It is translated as CSAPTGWIRGYTF.

This clonotype was counted between two and nine times. The J gene is TRBJ1-2, the V gene TRBV20-1; TRBD1 agrees at 7 bases. CDR1 DFQATT and CDR2 SNEGSKA come from the germline V gene (reference sequence). The V gene end was trimmed by 1 base and the J gene end by 5 bases; junction bases not matched to a gene: 10. The CDR3 is 15 residues long. In DNA form, the CDR3 reads TGCAGTGCTAGAGTCCAGGGCAGGGGGGGGTATGGCTACACCTTC. Translated, it gives CSARVQGRGGYGYTF.

The chain is built from TRBV5-6 and TRBJ2-5; the D is unclear. V lost 3 bases and J lost 5, with 8 bases in between. CDR1 is SGHDT, CDR2 YYEEEE, per germline. This CDR3 has 12 residues. CDR3 loop: CASSWRLETQYF. CDR3 nucleotide sequence: TGTGCCAGCAGCTGGAGATTGGAGACCCAGTACTTC.

Only a few counts were recorded for this clonotype. The J gene is TRBJ2-3, the V gene TRBV6-1; TRBD2 matches 9 bases. Germline assignment: CDR1 MNHNS and CDR2 SASEGT. The trim removed 6 bases at V and 6 bases at J, leaving 13 bases unmatched. The CDR3 has 16 residues. CDR3 in DNA: TGTGCCAGCAGAATTAATAGCGGGAGCGGATGGGATACGCAGTATTTT. Amino acid sequence: CASRINSGSGWDTQYF.

The chain joins TRBV24-1 to TRBJ2-3; unclear D gene. The CDR3 spans 14 residues. The V end lost 3 bases, the J end lost 2 bases, and 8 bases lay between the germline ends. Germline V gene sequence: CDR1 KGHDR, CDR2 SFDVKD. The CDR3 sequence: CATSDPPPTDTQYF. DNA for the CDR3: TGTGCCACCAGTGATCCTCCCCCCACAGATACGCAGTATTTT.